One and the same sample provided the 7 T cell receptor beta chains below, sequenced in a study of regulatory T cells in long-lasting Graves disease. Time point specified: newly diagnosed GD, antithyroid drugs for less than 3 months. PBMCs provided the RNA from which the TCR library was made. Arm-PCR of CDR3 regions with iRepertoire HTBI primers generated TCR beta libraries. TCRdb re-called the multiplex PCR reads with MiXCR, one entry per CDR3 protein. The sample records about 200,000 distinct CDR3 sequences, about a sixth being singletons. The sample consisted of peripheral blood mononuclear cells (PBMCs), taken at new diagnosis, from a patient treated with antithyroid drugs. These receptors were taken from a female donor with Graves disease.

This clonotype was observed at least ten times. The chain is built from TRBV27 and TRBJ1-5; the match to TRBD1 covers 7 bases. Germline V gene data show CDR1 as MNHEY and CDR2 as SMNVEV (reference sequence). This CDR3 region has 12 residues. Unmatched junction bases numbered 1, after V lost 7 bases and J lost 4 bases. The DNA for the CDR3 is TGTGCCAGCAAGGACAGGAATCAGCCCCAGCATTTT. Translating gives CASKDRNQPQHF.

This clonotype was found many times. The chain carries TRBV11-2 and TRBJ1-2, with a tentative D call TRBD1 (5 bases). Germline V lookup: CDR1 SGHAT, CDR2 FQNNGV. The CDR3 covers 17 residues. The V end lost 5 bases, the J end lost 3 bases, and 22 bases lay between the germline ends. CDR3 sequence reads: CASSPSVAGRSDYGYTF. The CDR3 DNA sequence: TGTGCCAGCAGCCCGAGCGTGGCAGGGCGTAGTGACTATGGCTACACCTTC.

The genes are TRBV7-6 and TRBJ1-1, with TRBD1 matching 7 bases. The CDR3 contains 13 residues. The germline V gene encodes CDR1 SGHVS and CDR2 FNYEAQ. Trimming took 5 bases from V and 10 from J; bases not matched to a gene: 10. The CDR3 nucleotides are TGTGCCAGCAGCCAACAGGGGACGTTGAGAGCTTTCTTT. This sequence encodes CASSQQGTLRAFF.

The table lists this clonotype with many counts. The chain is built from TRBV5-6 and TRBJ2-1; D may correspond to TRBD1 or TRBD2 (6 bases each). The CDR3 has 14 amino acids. Germline CDR1 SGHDT, CDR2 YYEEEE. Trimming shortened V by 1 base and J by 10 bases, and 15 bases separated the two germline ends. In DNA, the CDR3 is TGTGCCAGCAGCTTGAACGGGGGCGGAGGCGAGCAGTTCTTC. It yields the protein CASSLNGGGGEQFF.

In its sample, this clonotype was seen a few times. The gene calls are TRBV19 and TRBJ2-1, with D unclear. The germline V gene encodes CDR1 LNHDA and CDR2 SQIVND (reference sequence). V lost 9 bases to trimming and J lost 9 bases, with 15 bases between them. This CDR3 spans 12 amino acids. For the CDR3, the DNA is TGTGCCAGCACTTCGCTGTGGGGTGAGCAGTTCTTC. This sequence encodes CASTSLWGEQFF. The variable domain in full, with the rest retrieved from reference TRBV19 and TRBJ2-1, is DGGITQSPKYLFRKEGQNVTLSCEQNLNHDAMYWYRQDPGQGLRLIYYSQIVNDFQKGDIAEGYSVSREKKESFPLTVTSAQKNPTAFYLCASTSLWGEQFFGPGTRLTVL.

This clonotype was observed at least ten times. The J gene is TRBJ2-2, the V gene TRBV6-1; D remains unclear. V was trimmed by 0 bases and J by 9 bases, leaving 11 bases between them. CDR1 MNHNS and CDR2 SASEGT come from the germline V gene. The CDR3 totals 14 residues. This CDR3 is CASSEARNVRELFF. The CDR3 nucleotides read TGTGCCAGCAGTGAAGCCCGAAACGTCAGGGAGCTGTTTTTT.

CDR3 coding DNA: TGTGCCAGCAGTTTATATTTTTGTTTTGGGGGGGGCGAAGAGACCCAGTACTTC. Encoded protein: CASSLYFCFGGGEETQYF. V gene TRBV28 combines with J gene TRBJ2-5; weak D call: TRBD2 (7 bases). Germline V gene lookup returns CDR1 MDHEN and CDR2 SYDVKM. The V end was cut by 1 base, the J end by 3 bases, with 21 bases between. CDR3 length: 18 amino acids.